This T cell receptor (beta chain) originates from a study of cytomegalovirus exposure and HLA in healthy donors. J lost 3 bases, V lost 4 bases, and 9 bases had no gene match. This CDR3 is 16 amino acids long. From germline, CDR1 is LGHNA and CDR2 YNFKEQ. The primer mix had 60 Vbeta and 13 Jbeta primers. Profiled with immunoSEQ multiplex PCR; TCRdb holds only in-frame clones, not every one. The sample shows around 140,000 clones, 85% to 90% of them seen only once. This sequence originates from a woman in her twenties or thirties in good health and CMV-seronegative. This chain joins TRBV4-2 and TRBJ2-3; 8 nucleotides agree with TRBD1. Material: PBMCs. CDR3 region: CASSPGSRGQTDTQYF. CDR3 nucleotide sequence: TGTGCCAGCAGCCCCGGATCCAGGGGGCAGACAGATACGCAGTATTTT.